This T cell receptor beta chain originates from a study of response to subunit inactivated influenza vaccine. TCRdb re-called the RT-PCR reads through MiXCR, storing one row per CDR3 protein. The sample includes just under 250,000 distinct CDR3 sequences, roughly an eighth of them seen just once. Study-wide points: There was a suggestion from the authors that each seasonal influenza vaccination recruits few new T cells.

CDR3 length equals 17 residues. Per germline, CDR1 MNHEY and CDR2 SMNVEV (reference sequence). V shed 4 bases, J shed 0 bases, and the junction held 7 bases outside the gene matches. As to this clonotype: Antigen specificity is unknown.

This rearrangement joins TRBV27 to TRBJ2-3, with 10 bases fitting TRBD2. The clonotype comes from a man aged 50-60 years who received an inactivated influenza vaccine. This sample comprised non-naive T cells sorted from PBMCs, obtained 14 days before vaccination. Here the CDR3 reads CASSWASGGASTDTQYF. The DNA for the CDR3 is TGTGCCAGCAGTTGGGCTAGCGGGGGCGCTAGCACAGATACGCAGTATTTT.